A selection of T cell receptor beta chains follows, all from one sample in a study of blood T cell repertoires in COVID-19. Sequenced by immunoSEQ multiplex PCR; TCRdb stores in-frame clones only, minus some. The repertoire holds roughly 77,000 clones, with 85% to 90% as singletons. Material for sequencing was peripheral blood. Receptors were obtained from a man in his fifties or sixties with active COVID-19. The CDR3 runs from the conserved cysteine through the conserved F or W. A D gene is named only where the DNA matches it firmly. Clone size is not always given. Where it is, it says once, few, many or a class for expanded clones.

abundance,len,v_gene,d_gene,j_gene,CDR3aa,CDR3nt
NA,17,TRBV11-2,NA,TRBJ2-1,CASSLGGGLPSYNEQFF,TGTGCCAGCAGCCTTGGGGGGGGGCTCCCGAGCTACAATGAGCAGTTCTTC
NA,14,TRBV7-9,TRBD1,TRBJ1-4,CASSLTGGGEKLFF,TGTGCCAGCAGCTTGACAGGGGGAGGTGAAAAACTGTTTTTT
once,13,TRBV5-1,NA,TRBJ2-7,CASSLTGSYEQYF,TGCGCCAGCAGCTTGACAGGTTCCTACGAGCAGTACTTC
NA,13,TRBV7-2,NA,TRBJ1-4,CASSGGGGEKLFF,TGTGCCAGCAGCGGGGGGGGAGGAGAAAAACTGTTTTTT
NA,13,TRBV19,TRBD1,TRBJ1-2,CATQGQGEYGYTF,TGTGCCACCCAAGGACAGGGGGAATATGGCTACACCTTC
NA,13,TRBV2,TRBD2,TRBJ2-7,CASQGTSGYEQYF,TGTGCCAGCCAAGGGACTAGCGGATACGAGCAGTACTTC
NA,14,TRBV5-6,NA,TRBJ2-3,CASRPGLSTDTQYF,TGTGCCAGCAGACCGGGACTTAGCACAGATACGCAGTATTTT
NA,16,TRBV2,NA,TRBJ1-1,CASSASAGRGNTEAFF,TGTGCCAGCAGTGCTTCGGCAGGGAGGGGAAACACTGAAGCTTTCTTT
NA,16,TRBV7-2,TRBD1,TRBJ2-3,CASSAGRDRAFDTQYF,TGTGCCAGCAGCGCAGGGCGGGACAGGGCATTCGATACGCAGTATTTT
NA,14,TRBV5-6,TRBD1,TRBJ1-2,CASSVGQGVFGYTF,TGTGCCAGCAGCGTGGGACAGGGGGTTTTTGGCTACACCTTC
NA,17,TRBV28,TRBD2,TRBJ2-5,CASSFEGPGGAVETQYF,TGTGCCAGCAGTTTTGAGGGGCCCGGGGGGGCCGTGGAGACCCAGTACTTC
once,18,TRBV25-1,NA,TRBJ2-7,CASSGERGGRMQRYEQYF,TGTGCCAGCAGTGGTGAGCGCGGCGGCCGGATGCAGCGCTACGAGCAGTACTTC
once,13,TRBV28,NA,TRBJ2-5,CASRVQGGETQYF,TGTGCCAGCAGAGTTCAGGGGGGAGAGACCCAGTACTTC
NA,16,TRBV2,TRBD1,TRBJ1-1,CASRGTGFLYNTEAFF,TGTGCCAGCAGGGGGACAGGGTTTCTCTATAACACTGAAGCTTTCTTT
NA,13,TRBV5-4,TRBD1,TRBJ2-2,CASRTGGTGELFF,TGTGCCAGCAGGACAGGGGGAACCGGGGAGCTGTTTTTT
NA,16,TRBV24-1,TRBD1,TRBJ2-2,CATSDWDSRGSGELFF,TGTGCCACCAGTGATTGGGACAGTCGAGGGTCCGGGGAGCTGTTTTTT
few,15,TRBV6-5,TRBD1,TRBJ2-7,CASSRDRGHLYEQYF,TGTGCCAGCAGCAGGGACAGGGGGCATCTATACGAGCAGTACTTC
NA,10,TRBV7-9,NA,TRBJ2-7,CASSLPGKYF,TGTGCCAGCAGCTTACCGGGAAAGTACTTC
once,14,TRBV5-1,NA,TRBJ1-5,CASSLNGEGQPQHF,TGCGCCAGCAGCTTGAACGGGGAAGGTCAGCCCCAGCATTTT
NA,14,TRBV2,NA,TRBJ2-6,CASMGFSGANVLTF,TGTGCCAGCATGGGCTTCTCTGGGGCCAACGTCCTGACTTTC
NA,15,TRBV6-5,NA,TRBJ1-1,CARQSCGTSNTEAFF,TGTGCCCGACAGTCGTGTGGTACCTCGAACACTGAAGCTTTCTTT
NA,14,TRBV5-1,TRBD1,TRBJ2-5,CASSLGTAQETQYF,TGCGCCAGCAGCTTAGGGACAGCCCAAGAGACCCAGTACTTC
NA,15,TRBV9,TRBD2,TRBJ2-1,CASSKPGGQYNEQFF,TGTGCCAGCAGTAAGCCGGGGGGGCAATACAATGAGCAGTTCTTC
once,17,TRBV5-5,TRBD1,TRBJ1-1,CASSLRGQGPTNTEAFF,TGTGCCAGCAGCTTGAGGGGACAGGGCCCCACCAACACTGAAGCTTTCTTT
NA,15,TRBV6-2/TRBV6-3,TRBD1,TRBJ1-2,CASSYGRTGRNGYTF,TGTGCCAGCAGTTACGGGAGGACAGGGCGCAATGGCTACACCTTC
once,13,TRBV5-1,NA,TRBJ2-2,CASSPDSTGELFF,TGCGCCAGCAGCCCAGACTCTACCGGGGAGCTGTTTTTT
NA,13,TRBV15,TRBD1,TRBJ1-5,CATSRTGRQPQHF,TGTGCCACCAGCAGGACAGGGCGACAGCCCCAGCATTTT
few,15,TRBV6-5,TRBD2,TRBJ2-1,CASSPPGGSYNEQFF,TGTGCCAGCAGCCCCCCGGGGGGTTCCTACAATGAGCAGTTCTTC
NA,16,TRBV15,NA,TRBJ2-2,CATSRDQKDTTGELFF,TGTGCCACCAGCAGAGATCAGAAGGACACCACCGGGGAGCTGTTTTTT